This TCR beta chain was observed in a study of blood T cells in healthy people across ages. V was trimmed by 6 bases and J by 13 bases, leaving 18 bases between them. The CDR3 covers 11 residues. CDR1 is SQVTM and CDR2 is ANQGSEA in the germline V gene. A J-beta primer mix and a sample-barcoded 5' primer were used in a second PCR of roughly 6 to 11 cycles. Each CDR3 protein is one row after TCRdb ran MiXCR on the 5' RACE reads. The table includes 500,000 to 650,000 distinct CDR3 sequences, roughly a quarter detected once. These data were also filed under a second study, of T cells of mothers and their children. That work adds: The donor cohort consisted of three healthy Caucasian mothers and their six children. The whole RNA yield was converted to cDNA, 1.5 ug per 15 ul. Per child, roughly 3 million TCR beta CDR3 reads were obtained, against over 9 million per mother. There were no persistent microchimeric T cell clones detected.

The rearrangement joins TRBV29-1 to TRBJ2-5, with a possible D match to TRBD2 (7 bases). This sequence originates from a boy aged 2-9 years in good health. Source material: blood. The CDR3 DNA sequence: TGCAGCGTCCTGTGGGGGGGCCGAGGGTACTTC. Protein: CSVLWGGRGYF.